This T cell receptor beta chain was sequenced during a study of patients and donors after allogeneic stem cell transplantation. MiXCR was run by TCRdb on the RT-PCR reads, yielding one entry per CDR3 protein. The sample has fewer than 200,000 distinct CDR3 sequences, around 28% seen once. This clonotype occurred a few times. The junction had 4 bases not matched to a gene; V was cut back by 2 bases and J by 5 bases. The germline gives CDR1 SGHVS, CDR2 FNYEAQ. The CDR3 contains 15 residues. The material sequenced was blood, either unsorted or a sorted T cell fraction (not recorded which). The rearrangement joins TRBV7-6 to TRBJ2-1; 9 bases line up with TRBD2. The TCR comes from a human donor who was either an allogeneic HSCT recipient or a stem cell or donor lymphocyte infusion donor (not recorded which). It is not recorded whose cells these are; they may come from a transplant donor. As DNA, the CDR3 is TGTGCCAGCAGCTTATCTCGACTAGCGGACAATGAGCAGTTCTTC. It codes for CASSLSRLADNEQFF.